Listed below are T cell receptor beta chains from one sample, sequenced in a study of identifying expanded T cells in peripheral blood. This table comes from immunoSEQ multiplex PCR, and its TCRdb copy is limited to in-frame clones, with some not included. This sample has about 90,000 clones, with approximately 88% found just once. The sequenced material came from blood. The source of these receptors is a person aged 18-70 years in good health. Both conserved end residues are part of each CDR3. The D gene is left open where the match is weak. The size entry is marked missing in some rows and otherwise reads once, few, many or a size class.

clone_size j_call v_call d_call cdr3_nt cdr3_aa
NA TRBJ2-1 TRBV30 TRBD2 TGTGCCTGGAGTCCTTCCCGGACTAGCGGGAGCGGTTCCTACAATGAGCAGTTCTTC CAWSPSRTSGSGSYNEQFF
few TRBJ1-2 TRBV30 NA TGTGCCTGGAGTGGAGTAGGGAACTATGGCTACACCTTC CAWSGVGNYGYTF
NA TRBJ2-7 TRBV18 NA TGTGCCAGCTCACCTACAGTCTCGTACGAGCAGTACTTC CASSPTVSYEQYF
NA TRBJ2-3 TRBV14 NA TGTGCCAGCAGCCGGCGGGCAGATACGCAGTATTTT CASSRRADTQYF
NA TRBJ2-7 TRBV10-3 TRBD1 TGTGCCATCAGGATGGACAGGGGTTCCTACGAGCAGTACTTC CAIRMDRGSYEQYF
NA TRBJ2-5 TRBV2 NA TGTGCCAGCAATGCAGGGTTGGAGACCCAGTACTTC CASNAGLETQYF
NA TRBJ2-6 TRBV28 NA TGTGCCAGTAGACACCGCTCTGGGGCCAACGTCCTGACTTTC CASRHRSGANVLTF
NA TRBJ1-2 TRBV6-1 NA TGTGCCAGCAGTGAATCCTCTGGGGGCAGGGAAGGCTACACCTTC CASSESSGGREGYTF
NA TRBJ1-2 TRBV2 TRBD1 TGTGCCAGCAGTGGACCCGACAGGGTCGGCTACACCTTC CASSGPDRVGYTF
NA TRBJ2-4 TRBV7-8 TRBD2 TGTGCCAGCAGCCCAACTACTAGCGAGGCCAAAAACATTCAGTACTTC CASSPTTSEAKNIQYF
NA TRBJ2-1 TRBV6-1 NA TGTGCCAGCAGTGGGGGCCGGTATAATAATGAGCAGTTCTTC CASSGGRYNNEQFF
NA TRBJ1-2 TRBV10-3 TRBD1 TGTGCCATCAGTGCGACAGGGGACGGTGGCTACACCTTC CAISATGDGGYTF
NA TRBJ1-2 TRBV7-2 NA TGTGCCAGCAGCTTGGATCCAGAGAACATCTATGGCTACACCTTC CASSLDPENIYGYTF
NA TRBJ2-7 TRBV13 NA TGTGCCAGCAGCTTAGGGGCAGTTACATCCTACGAGCAGTACTTC CASSLGAVTSYEQYF
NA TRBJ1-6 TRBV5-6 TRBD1 TGTGCCAGCAGCAGAGGGACAGGGGGACGAAATTCACCCCTCCACTTT CASSRGTGGRNSPLHF
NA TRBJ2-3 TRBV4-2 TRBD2 TGTGCCAGCAGCCAAGTGGCGGGGGGCGCAGATACGCAGTATTTT CASSQVAGGADTQYF
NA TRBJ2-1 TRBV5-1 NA TGCGCCAGCCGCGGGACTGTTACCAATGAGCAGTTCTTC CASRGTVTNEQFF
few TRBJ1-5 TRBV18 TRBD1 TGTGCCAGCTCAGAGGGACAGAGCAATCAGCCCCAGCATTTT CASSEGQSNQPQHF
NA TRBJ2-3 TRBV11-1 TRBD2 TGTGCCAGCAGCTTAGAGTATCCAGCGGGGACGGGTTTCACAGATACGCAGTATTTT CASSLEYPAGTGFTDTQYF
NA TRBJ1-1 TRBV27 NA TGTGCCAGCAGTTTAACTGGTAGGACTGAAGCTTTCTTT CASSLTGRTEAFF
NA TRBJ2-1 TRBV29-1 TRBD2 TGCAGCGTTGCATCGGCGGGGGGTGGGAATGAGCAGTTCTTC CSVASAGGGNEQFF
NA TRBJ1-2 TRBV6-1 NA TGTGCCAGCACCCATGACTCCACCTATGGCTACACCTTC CASTHDSTYGYTF
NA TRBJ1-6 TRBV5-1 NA TGCGCCAGCAGCTTCAGTGCCGGGTCCGAGTCACCCCTCCACTTT CASSFSAGSESPLHF
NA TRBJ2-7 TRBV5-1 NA TGCGCCAGCAAGGGACAACACCTTAACTACGAGCAGTACTTC CASKGQHLNYEQYF
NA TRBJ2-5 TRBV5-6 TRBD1 TGTGCCAGCAGCTTGGCCGGGACAGGGGGCGAGGAGACCCAGTACTTC CASSLAGTGGEETQYF
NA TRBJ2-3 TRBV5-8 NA TGTGCCAGCAGCTTGGAGGGCAGGGGAGGCACAGATACGCAGTATTTT CASSLEGRGGTDTQYF
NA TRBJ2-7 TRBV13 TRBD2 TGTGCCAGCAGCCAAGAGTCAGCGGGGGGGTACGAGCAGTACTTC CASSQESAGGYEQYF
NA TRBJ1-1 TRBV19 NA TGTGCCAGTCTCCCCGGGGGTAGCACTGAAGCTTTCTTT CASLPGGSTEAFF
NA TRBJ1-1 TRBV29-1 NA TGCAGCGTCGTACAGGGAGGGGACTTCCGGGTCCAGTTT CSVVQGGDFRVQF
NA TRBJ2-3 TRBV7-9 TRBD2 TGTGCCAGCAGCCTAACTAGCGGGGCCTCAAAAAGCACAGATACGCAGTATTTT CASSLTSGASKSTDTQYF
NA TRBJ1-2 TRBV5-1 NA TGCGCCAGCAGCTCTGACAGAGATGGCTACACCTTC CASSSDRDGYTF
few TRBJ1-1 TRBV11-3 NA TGTGCCAGCAGCTTAGAAGGGAACACTGAAGCTTTCTTT CASSLEGNTEAFF
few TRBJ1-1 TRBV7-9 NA TGTGCCAGCAGCTTGTCGACGGGGAACACTGAAGCTTTCTTT CASSLSTGNTEAFF
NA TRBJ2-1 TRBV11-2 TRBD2 TGTGCCAGCAGCTCCTGGACTAGCATCTCTAATGAGCAGTTCTTC CASSSWTSISNEQFF
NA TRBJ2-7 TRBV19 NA TGTGCCAGTAGTCTAAGGACATTACACGGCGAGCAGTACTTC CASSLRTLHGEQYF
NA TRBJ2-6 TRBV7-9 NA TGTGCCAGCAGCTTATGGGGGTCTGGGGCCAACGTCCTGACTTTC CASSLWGSGANVLTF
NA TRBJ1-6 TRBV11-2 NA TGTGCCAGCAGATCCCTTTCGACAGGTCGGAATTCACCCCTCCACTTT CASRSLSTGRNSPLHF
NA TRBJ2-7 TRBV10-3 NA TGTGCCATCAGTGAGCGATACGGTTCCTACGAGCAGTACTTC CAISERYGSYEQYF
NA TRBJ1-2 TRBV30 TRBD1 TGTGCCTGGGGACAGGGGGCTGGCTACACCTTC CAWGQGAGYTF
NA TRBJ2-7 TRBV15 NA TGTGCCACCAGCAGAGATCTCCCGACAGGCTACGAGCAGTACTTC CATSRDLPTGYEQYF
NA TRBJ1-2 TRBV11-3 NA TGTGCCAGCAGCCCAGGCCCATCGGCGCCCTATGGCTACACCTTC CASSPGPSAPYGYTF
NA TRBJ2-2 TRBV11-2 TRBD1 TGTGCCAGCAGCTTATGGGGACAGGAAAACACCGGGGAGCTGTTTTTT CASSLWGQENTGELFF
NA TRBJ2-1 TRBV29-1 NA TGCAGCGCCAGGTCGGGGTCGGATGAGCAGTTCTTC CSARSGSDEQFF
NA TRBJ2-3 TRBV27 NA TGTGCCAGCACAGGGGTCGGAGATACGCAGTATTTT CASTGVGDTQYF
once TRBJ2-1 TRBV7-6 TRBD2 TGTGCCAGCAGCCTCCGTTCAGAGGGAGGGGTGAAGTTCTTC CASSLRSEGGVKFF
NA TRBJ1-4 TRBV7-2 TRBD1 TGTGCCAGCAGCTTCGGGACAGTAGCTAATGAAAAACTGTTTTTT CASSFGTVANEKLFF
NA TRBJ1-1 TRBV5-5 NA TGTGCCAGCAGCGGTCCAGGGAACACTGAAGCTTTCTTT CASSGPGNTEAFF
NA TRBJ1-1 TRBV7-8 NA TGTGCCAGCAGCTTAATGGTTCGCAGCCGGAACACTGAAGCTTTCTTT CASSLMVRSRNTEAFF
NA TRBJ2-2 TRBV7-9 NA TGTGCCAGCAGCCCGGCAAAGGTCGGGGAGCTGTTTTTT CASSPAKVGELFF
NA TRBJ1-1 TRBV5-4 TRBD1 TGTGCCAGCAGCTTGGGAACACAGGGGGTTCAAAACACTGAAGCTTTCTTT CASSLGTQGVQNTEAFF
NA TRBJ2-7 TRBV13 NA TGTGCCAGCAGCTTAGGTGGCAGCTCCTACGAGCAGTACTTC CASSLGGSSYEQYF
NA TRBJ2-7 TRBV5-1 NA TGCGCCAGCAGCTTGGGGACAGCTGTTCCTGGGGAGCAGTACTTC CASSLGTAVPGEQYF
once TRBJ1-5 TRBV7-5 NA TGTGTCAGAAGCTTAGTGGTGGTTCTAGGGAATCAGCCCCAGCATTTT CVRSLVVVLGNQPQHF
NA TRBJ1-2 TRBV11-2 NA TGTGCCAGCAGCTTAGATCGGGGGTCCGGTGGCTACACCTTC CASSLDRGSGGYTF
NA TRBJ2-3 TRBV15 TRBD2 TGTGCCACTACCAAGCGGGGGATCACAGATACGCAGTATTTT CATTKRGITDTQYF
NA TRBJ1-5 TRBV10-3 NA TGTGCCATCAGTGATCCGGGGTCGACGAGCAATCAGCCCCAGCATTTT CAISDPGSTSNQPQHF
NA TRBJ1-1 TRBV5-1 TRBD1 TGCGCCAGCAGCGAGAGGACAGGGGTCATGAACACTGAAGCTTTCTTT CASSERTGVMNTEAFF
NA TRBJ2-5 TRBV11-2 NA TGTGCCAGCAGCTTATATTTAGGGGTACAAGAGACCCAGTACTTC CASSLYLGVQETQYF
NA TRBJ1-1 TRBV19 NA TGTGCCAGTAGTATCGGTGTCAACACTGAAGCTTTCTTT CASSIGVNTEAFF